The entry that follows covers one TCR beta chain sequence. Antigen specificity is unknown. The assay was immunoSEQ multiplex PCR, and TCRdb's table has in-frame clones only and misses some. The sample shows about 66,000 clones, around 79% of them seen only once. These data originate in a study of vaccination effects on CD4 cells after COVID-19. General study results and limits: Late after vaccination, infection- and vaccine-induced clones showed marked clonal contraction. Missing from the study were early post-infection timepoints, and its convalescent patients were few. Just 1 of 255 vaccine-induced clones in healthy recipients was cross-reactive.

Researchers isolated CD4+ T cells once 9 to 11 days of culture had elapsed. Each participant received a vaccine that was either BNT162b2 or mRNA-1273, given as two doses. None of these healthy vaccinees had been infected with SARS-CoV-2 before vaccination. The CDR3 extends over 15 amino acids. V lost 3 bases and J lost 4, with 16 bases in between. CDR1 is KGHSH, CDR2 LQKENI, per germline. The receptor comes from a human donor who received a COVID-19 vaccine. This specimen was CD4+ T cells from PBMCs cultured without peptide, taken after COVID-19 vaccination. This chain links TRBV18 with TRBJ2-7, with D perhaps matching TRBD1 (6 bases). The CDR3 reads CASSPTDGGAYEQYV. The CDR3, as DNA: TGTGCCAGCTCACCCACGGATGGGGGCGCATACGAGCAGTACGTC.